This entry concerns a single TCR beta chain. No antigen is known for it. Trimming removed 0 bases at V and 3 bases at J, with 6 bases between. Germline CDR1 is SGHNT and CDR2 is YYREEE (reference sequence). This CDR3 has 14 residues. Method: immunoSEQ multiplex PCR; TCRdb's copy keeps in-frame clones and lacks some. Of approximately 110,000 clones in the sample, roughly 85% were seen once. The data belong to a study of T cell responses to AZD1222 COVID-19 vaccine. Overall study results and limits: Spike was spanned by vaccine-associated CD4 TCRs, with dominance at 160-218 and 743-854.

This receptor was identified in an adult who received the AZD1222 COVID-19 vaccine. The genes are TRBV5-4 and TRBJ2-2; D unclear. The material sequenced was peripheral blood, taken 28 days after the second AZD1222 dose. The CDR3, as DNA: TGTGCCAGCAGCTTGGGGTGGGACACCGGGGAGCTGTTTTTT. Translated, it gives CASSLGWDTGELFF.